This T cell receptor (beta chain) originates from a study of beta chain features in type 1 diabetes. Study-wide background: Cells sorted and examined across all samples totaled approximately 100,000,000.

Of note for this clone: The antigen is not known.

TCRB transcripts that were expressed got sequenced, as all of the isolated RNA had been reverse transcribed. Method: immunoSEQ multiplex PCR; TCRdb's copy keeps in-frame clones and lacks some. The data contain around 360,000 clones, 10% to 15% of them singletons. Study-wide results and caveats: Moderate yet significant TCRB CDR3 shortening was seen in Type 1 diabetes patients in all four CD4+ subsets. The cDNA sequencing approach could over-represent high-TCR-expressing cells.

This CDR3 spans 16 amino acids. With 5 bases clipped from V and 5 bases from J, the junction kept 11 bases outside the gene matches. The germline CDR1 and CDR2 sequences are LNHNV and YYDKDF (reference sequence). V usage is TRBV15 and J usage is TRBJ2-3; 9 bases map to TRBD2. The clonotype was recovered from a woman under 30 with type 1 diabetes. Sequencing was performed on naive CD4+ T cells from blood. CDR3 amino acids: CATSARGGRALDTQYF. The CDR3 DNA sequence: TGTGCCACCAGCGCCCGAGGCGGGAGGGCCTTAGATACGCAGTATTTT.